This T cell receptor (beta chain) stems from a study of T cells in Graves' hyperthyroidism and ophthalmopathy. Participants, patients aged 18 to 65, had newly diagnosed hyperthyroidism with a duration under 2 months. The study based diagnoses on clinical symptoms, serum thyroxine and TRAb, thyroid ultrasound and orbital computed tomography. This CDR3 spans 13 amino acids. V was clipped by 6 bases and J by 5 bases; unmatched bases: 3. CDR1 and CDR2 from the germline V gene are LGHNT and FRNRAP. RNA transcripts provided the source from which TCR beta CDR3 regions were amplified. HTBI primers drove first-round RT-PCR of the TCR CDR3. Each CDR3 protein is one row after TCRdb ran MiXCR on the multiplex PCR reads. This table has roughly 740,000 distinct CDR3 sequences, over 15% appearing once. Study findings and constraints: Median prediction lead before ophthalmopathy onset was 6.5 months with the model. Among clonotypes expanded in thyroid above 0.001, most were also found in blood.

This clonotype was found many times. The antigen is unknown. This receptor was identified in a man between 18 and 29 years old with Graves' hyperthyroidism. The source material was blood. This chain connects TRBV12-5 to TRBJ2-5; TRBD1 agrees at 10 bases. The CDR3 bases are TGTGCTAGTGGGACAGGGGGCATCGAGACCCAGTACTTC. This codes for CASGTGGIETQYF.